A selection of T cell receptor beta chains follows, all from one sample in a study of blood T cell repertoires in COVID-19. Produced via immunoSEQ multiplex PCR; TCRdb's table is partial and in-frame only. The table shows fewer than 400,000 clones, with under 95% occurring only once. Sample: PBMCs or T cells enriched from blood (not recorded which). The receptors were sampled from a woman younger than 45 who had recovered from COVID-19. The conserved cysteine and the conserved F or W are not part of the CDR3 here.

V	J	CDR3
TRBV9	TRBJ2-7	ASSAGASGSLGSYEQY
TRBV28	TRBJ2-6	ASSLGGIGANVLT
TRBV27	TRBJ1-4	ASSDRGSNEKLF
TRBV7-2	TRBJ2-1	ASSLQGTYNEQF
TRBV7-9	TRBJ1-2	ASSLAAWEGYGYT
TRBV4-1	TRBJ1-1	ASSQGGGEAF
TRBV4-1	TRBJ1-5	ASSQDREADQPQH
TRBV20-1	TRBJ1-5	RNTEDQPQH
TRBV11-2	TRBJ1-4	ASSSQGYEKLF
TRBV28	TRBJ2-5	ASSYPSGNQETQY
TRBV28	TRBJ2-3	ASTKGGVTDTQY
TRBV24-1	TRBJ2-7	ATSDSGLSSYEQY
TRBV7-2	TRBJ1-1	ASKTQGDTEAF
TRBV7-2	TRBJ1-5	ASRGTGLRNQPQH
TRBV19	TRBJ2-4	ASSMRRGPSAKNIQY
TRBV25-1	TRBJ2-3	ASSEWRTGSTDTQY
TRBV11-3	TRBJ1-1	ASSPVVGVGDTEAF